This T cell receptor beta chain is drawn from a study of breast tumors, draining lymph nodes, adjacent tissues. Breast cancer patients provided tissue from their axillary draining lymph nodes. Study-wide findings and caveats: Tumor repertoires ranked between lymph nodes and nontumor tissue in diversity, with V and J gene preferences.

On this clonotype: Its specificity is unknown. A junction end diverges from the germline sequence, so it may reflect a read error.

One entry per CDR3 protein results from TCRdb running MiXCR on the multiplex PCR reads. This table holds about 140,000 distinct CDR3 sequences, approximately 32% found once. Germline V gene data show CDR1 as SSHAT and CDR2 as FNYEAQ (reference sequence). This CDR3 has 15 amino acids. The sample consisted of axillary lymph node tissue. The chain is built from TRBV7-7 and TRBJ2-5; TRBD1 or TRBD2 may be the D gene (6 bases each). The clonotype was recovered from a female donor with breast cancer. Some clones in this sample may be carry-over from other donors' samples. DNA of the CDR3: TGTGCTAGCAGCTTCGGGGGCACAAGCAATCAGCCCCAGTACTTC. Protein sequence: CASSFGGTSNQPQYF.